The 14 T cell receptor beta chains below come from one sample, sequenced in a study of shared T cell receptors in the human thymus. Clones were read by immunoSEQ multiplex PCR, and TCRdb kept only the in-frame ones, dropping some. The table has hundreds of thousands of clones, approximately 88% seen once. These sequences were also reported in another study, on human thymus T cells.

Sequencing input: thymocytes. The receptors shown here come from a boy younger than two with a congenital heart defect.

The count of this clone is one. This chain uses TRBV25-1 with TRBJ2-2; TRBD2 matches 11 bases. V dropped 3 bases and J dropped 7; count of bases not matched to a gene: 10. CDR3 length: 17 residues. Per the germline V gene, CDR1 is MGHDK and CDR2 is SYGVNS. DNA of the CDR3: TGTGCCAGCAGTGACCCCGGGCTAGCGGGGGGCGGCGGGGAGCTGTTTTTT. This gives the protein CASSDPGLAGGGGELFF.

This clone was observed once. CDR3 sequence reads: CASSLDQRNEQFF. The CDR3 DNA follows: TGTGCCAGCAGCTTAGATCAGAGGAATGAGCAGTTCTTC. The J gene is TRBJ2-1, the V gene TRBV11-2, with unresolved D. The CDR3 has 13 amino acids. The germline V gene has CDR1 SGHAT and CDR2 FQNNGV. V gave up 0 bases and J gave up 7 bases, with 7 bases separating them.

This clone was seen once. The chain combines TRBV4-3 with TRBJ2-2, with D possibly being TRBD2 (5 bases). The V end lost 0 bases, the J end lost 1 base, and 9 bases lay between the germline ends. This CDR3 has 16 amino acids. The germline V gene has CDR1 LGHNA and CDR2 YSLEER. The CDR3 DNA reads TGCGCCAGCAGCCAAGAGGGAGCTGGGAACACCGGGGAGCTGTTTTTT. This encodes CASSQEGAGNTGELFF.

This rearrangement joins TRBV10-3 to TRBJ2-1; TRBD2 agrees at 8 bases. With 2 bases clipped from V and 7 bases from J, the junction kept 16 bases outside the gene matches. The CDR3 consists of 18 residues. Germline CDR1 reads ENHRY; CDR2 reads SYGVKD. The CDR3 reads CAISETPSKAGEGNEQFF. Written as DNA, the CDR3 is TGTGCCATCAGTGAGACACCCTCGAAAGCGGGAGAAGGTAATGAGCAGTTCTTC.

This CDR3 reads CASSLSSAPEGREQFF. The CDR3 nucleotides read TGCGCCAGCAGCCTCTCTAGCGCACCCGAGGGGAGGGAGCAGTTCTTC. This chain links TRBV5-1 with TRBJ2-1; tentatively, D is TRBD2 (6 bases). The CDR3 has 16 residues. Per germline, CDR1 SGHRS and CDR2 YFSETQ. Trimming took 4 bases from V and 10 from J, leaving 24 bases between them.

V and J are TRBV6-1 and TRBJ2-2; maybe TRBD1 (5 bases). CDR1 is MNHNS, CDR2 SASEGT, per germline. The CDR3 runs 16 residues. V was clipped by 3 bases and J by 2 bases, with 13 bases between them. The CDR3 loop is CASSDVGPRNTGELFF. The CDR3 coding sequence is TGTGCCAGCAGTGATGTGGGGCCACGTAACACCGGGGAGCTGTTTTTT.

V and J are TRBV27 and TRBJ2-1; 8 positions agree with TRBD2. Losses at the gene ends were 6 bases for V and 8 bases for J; bases not matched to a gene: 6. Germline-derived CDR1 and CDR2 are MNHEY and SMNVEV (reference sequence). The CDR3 is 13 amino acids. In DNA, the CDR3 is TGTGCCAGCAGATCCGGGACTAGGTATGAGCAGTTCTTC. This sequence encodes CASRSGTRYEQFF.

The rearrangement uses TRBV5-5 and TRBJ2-5; 7 bases agree with TRBD1. The trim removed 4 bases at V and 2 bases at J, leaving 5 bases unmatched. This CDR3 is 14 amino acids long. CDR1 is SGHKS and CDR2 is YYEKEE in the germline V gene (reference sequence). CDR3 in amino acids: CASSTSRGQETQYF. The CDR3 DNA reads TGTGCCAGCAGCACAAGCAGGGGGCAAGAGACCCAGTACTTC.

The chain carries TRBV27 and TRBJ1-2; D gene uncertain. The V end lost 7 bases, the J end lost 6 bases, and 15 bases lay between the germline ends. There are 13 residues in the CDR3. Germline V gives CDR1 MNHEY, CDR2 SMNVEV (reference sequence). CDR3 in amino acids: CASTGGLRDGYTF. The CDR3 DNA follows: TGTGCCAGCACGGGCGGACTGAGAGATGGCTACACCTTC.

The chain recombines TRBV7-2 with TRBJ2-2, with D possibly TRBD1 on 6 matching bases. CDR3 length: 16 amino acids. Trimming took 7 bases from V and 1 from J, leaving 16 bases between them. Germline lookup yields CDR1 SGHTA and CDR2 FQGNSA. CDR3 nucleotide sequence: TGTGCCAGCACCCAGCCCCAGGGGAGGAACACCGGGGAGCTGTTTTTT. It codes for CASTQPQGRNTGELFF.

The rearrangement uses TRBV6-1 and TRBJ1-2; no firm D call. The CDR3 covers 14 residues. Germline V gives CDR1 MNHNS, CDR2 SASEGT. Trimming took 3 bases from V and 8 from J, leaving 16 bases between them. The CDR3: CASSDFAEGSGYTF. The CDR3, as DNA: TGTGCCAGCAGTGACTTCGCGGAGGGAAGCGGCTACACCTTC.

The chain links TRBV25-1 to TRBJ2-1, with D unresolved. V was pared by 8 bases and J by 0 bases, with 11 bases between. The CDR3 contains 14 residues. The germline V gene encodes CDR1 MGHDK and CDR2 SYGVNS. CDR3 loop: CASPSVNSYNEQFF. CDR3 sequence (DNA): TGTGCCAGCCCCTCGGTCAACTCCTACAATGAGCAGTTCTTC. The full variable domain, rest sourced from reference TRBV25-1 and TRBJ2-1, is EADIYQTPRYLVIGTGKKITLECSQTMGHDKMYWYQQDPGMELHLIHYSYGVNSTEKGDLSSESTVSRIRTEHFPLTLESARPSHTSQYLCASPSVNSYNEQFFGPGTRLTVL.

The chain carries TRBV6-1 and TRBJ1-2, with D unresolved. The CDR3 contains 14 residues. Germline V gene lookup returns CDR1 MNHNS and CDR2 SASEGT. V shed 4 bases and J shed 1 base, with 10 bases lying between them. The DNA for the CDR3 is TGTGCCAGCAGTGCCGGACTCATTAACTATGGCTACACCTTC. It specifies CASSAGLINYGYTF.

This chain connects TRBV6-6 to TRBJ1-5; 7 bases are shared with TRBD1. CDR3 size: 16 residues. The germline gives CDR1 MNHNY, CDR2 SVGAGI (reference sequence). The V segment lost 4 bases and the J segment 2 bases; nucleotides outside the gene matches: 8. The CDR3 DNA sequence: TGTGCCAGCAGTTCCAACGACAGGGCTGGCAATCAGCCCCAGCATTTT. The encoded protein is CASSSNDRAGNQPQHF.